Below are 17 T cell receptor beta chains sequenced from a single sample in a study of T cells in tuberculosis (dated by TCRdb to the late 2010s). PBMC were thawed, rested overnight, stained with GMM-loaded CD1B tetramer, a Live/Dead dye and anti-CD3, and then sorted on a FACS Aria II. C32 glucose monomycolate purified from Rhodococcus equi was loaded onto CD1B tetramers. The library was generated by the immunoSEQ multiplex PCR assay. TCRdb took over this immuneACCESS table, retaining in-frame rearrangements with V and J assigned. Such tables are incomplete; in checked studies, under half of the missing clones stem from an unresolved V gene, and the remainder is unexplained. Present in this sample are about 54,000 clones, roughly 90% of which were seen just once. The ten largest clones capture around a fifth of the sample. The sequenced material came from CD1b-GMM tetramer-negative cells sorted from PBMCs. The sample's cell subset or site label is to be understood as: T cells not binding CD1B-GMM tetramer, sorted from same donor. These receptors were obtained from an adult woman with latent tuberculosis.

This chain links TRBV19 with TRBJ2-2; tentative D call: TRBD2 (6 bases). The V gene's germline CDR1 is LNHDA and CDR2 SQIVND (reference sequence). This CDR3 has 14 amino acids. V was cut by 3 bases and J by 3 bases, with 8 bases left in between. CDR3 region: CASSMGDYTGELFF. In DNA form, the CDR3 reads TGTGCCAGTAGTATGGGGGACTACACCGGGGAGCTGTTTTTT.

The chain is built from TRBV11-2 and TRBJ2-7; D call uncertain. Trimming pared 5 bases from V and 2 bases from J, leaving 7 bases between. Germline CDR1 and CDR2: SGHAT and FQNNGV. This CDR3 is 12 amino acids long. The CDR3: CASSKPTYEQYF. DNA of the CDR3: TGTGCCAGCAGCAAGCCCACCTACGAGCAGTACTTC.

This clone was picked up a small number of times. One end of the junction is discordant with germline, which a read error may explain. Other DNA sequences within the sample encode an identical CDR3. V gene TRBV4-3 combines with J gene TRBJ1-6, with D perhaps TRBD1 (5 bases). CDR3 length equals 14 residues. Germline CDR1 is LGHNA and CDR2 is YSLEER. CDR3 in amino acids: CASSQDTENSPLHF. The CDR3 coding sequence is TGCGCCAGCAGCCAGGACACAGAAAATTCCCCCCTCCACTTT.

V gene TRBV7-2 combines with J gene TRBJ2-1, with 9 nucleotides matching TRBD1. The length of the CDR3 is 14 residues. The V segment lost 6 bases and the J segment 5 bases; nucleotides outside the gene matches: 5. Germline CDR1 is SGHTA and CDR2 is FQGNSA. The CDR3 loop is CASRTGGSDNEQFF. The CDR3 DNA follows: TGTGCCAGCAGGACAGGGGGTAGTGACAATGAGCAGTTCTTC. Full variable domain (missing parts from reference TRBV7-2 and TRBJ2-1): GAGVSQSPSNKVTEKGKDVELRCDPISGHTALYWYRQSLGQGLEFLIYFQGNSAPDKSGLPSDRFSAERTGGSVSTLTIQRTQQEDSAVYLCASRTGGSDNEQFFGPGTRLTVL.

The rearrangement uses TRBV10-3 and TRBJ1-1, with unresolved D. Germline V lookup: CDR1 ENHRY, CDR2 SYGVKD. The CDR3 spans 12 residues. In DNA form, the CDR3 reads TGTGCTTGCGGGCGCGGGGACACTGAAGCTTTCTTT. It encodes CACGRGDTEAFF.

The CDR3 sequence is CASSERGLNTGELFF. In DNA form, the CDR3 reads TGTGCCAGCAGCGAAAGGGGGTTGAACACCGGGGAGCTGTTTTTT. The chain employs TRBV7-3 and TRBJ2-2, with a possible D match to TRBD1 (6 bases). Looked up from germline, CDR1 is SGHTA and CDR2 is FQGTGA. This CDR3 is built from 15 residues. The V gene lost 5 bases and the J gene lost 1 base, with 11 bases spanning the gap.

The chain recombines TRBV18 with TRBJ2-7, with 12 bases that match TRBD2. Losses at the gene ends were 0 bases for V and 7 bases for J; bases not matched to a gene: 4. Germline-derived CDR1 and CDR2 are KGHSH and LQKENI. The CDR3 runs to 15 residues. The CDR3 sequence is CASSPPASGRGEQYF. Here the CDR3 DNA reads TGTGCCAGCTCACCACCGGCTAGCGGGAGGGGGGAGCAGTACTTC.

The table lists this clone with a count of one. The chain employs TRBV7-6 and TRBJ2-2; TRBD2 is a possible D gene (6 bases). Trimming shortened V by 5 bases and J by 0 bases, and 13 bases separated the two germline ends. The CDR3 totals 16 residues. The germline V gene has CDR1 SGHVS and CDR2 FNYEAQ. Here the CDR3 DNA reads TGTGCCAGCAGCCCCATCGGAGGGGCGAACACCGGGGAGCTGTTTTTT. Protein: CASSPIGGANTGELFF.

This rearrangement joins TRBV28 to TRBJ1-1; a possible D gene is TRBD1 (5 bases). Germline V lookup: CDR1 MDHEN, CDR2 SYDVKM. The CDR3 is made up of 12 amino acids. Trimming took off 8 bases at V and 12 bases at J, with 19 bases between the two ends. CDR3 protein: CASHLLGLSTFF. CDR3 nucleotide sequence: TGTGCCAGCCACTTACTGGGACTTTCGACTTTCTTT.

The chain combines TRBV13 with TRBJ1-3, with 8 bases identical to TRBD1. From germline, CDR1 is PRHDT and CDR2 FYEKMQ (reference sequence). The length of the CDR3 is 15 residues. The V segment lost 4 bases and the J segment 4 bases; nucleotides outside the gene matches: 6. CDR3: CASSSADREGNTIYF. The DNA for the CDR3 is TGTGCCAGCAGCTCCGCGGACAGGGAAGGAAACACCATATATTTT.

The rearrangement uses TRBV25-1 and TRBJ1-1, with D possibly matching TRBD1 (6 bases). The germline gives CDR1 MGHDK, CDR2 SYGVNS. V lost 6 bases, J lost 6 bases, and 11 bases lay in between. The CDR3 consists of 12 residues. The CDR3 sequence is CASREQGSEAFF. CDR3 sequence (DNA): TGTGCCAGCAGGGAACAGGGATCTGAAGCTTTCTTT.

J is TRBJ2-3 and V is TRBV9, with 13 bases lining up with TRBD2. This CDR3 region has 16 residues. Trimming took 3 bases from V and 6 from J; bases not matched to a gene: 7. Germline V CDR1 and CDR2: SGDLS, YYNGEE. CDR3 sequence reads: CASSAGTSGVFDTQYF. CDR3 coding DNA: TGTGCCAGCAGCGCCGGGACTAGCGGGGTTTTTGATACGCAGTATTTT.

The genes are TRBV4-3 and TRBJ2-1; 8 bases match TRBD1. The V segment lost 6 bases and the J segment 3 bases; nucleotides outside the gene matches: 7. Germline lookup yields CDR1 LGHNA and CDR2 YSLEER. The CDR3 contains 15 residues. The CDR3 sequence: CASSPGTGNYNEQFF. The CDR3 DNA reads as TGCGCCAGCAGTCCCGGGACAGGCAACTACAATGAGCAGTTCTTC.

This clone was recorded once. The chain joins TRBV9 to TRBJ2-1; 7 bases match TRBD2. V shed 3 bases, J shed 6 bases, and the junction held 12 bases outside the gene matches. Germline V gene lookup returns CDR1 SGDLS and CDR2 YYNGEE. CDR3 size: 16 residues. The CDR3 nucleotides read TGTGCCAGCAGCGCCCCCAGTAGCGGGCCTCTCAATGAGCAGTTCTTC. Amino acid sequence: CASSAPSSGPLNEQFF. Using reference TRBV9 and TRBJ2-1 for the parts outside the CDR3, the full variable domain is DSGVTQTPKHLITATGQRVTLRCSPRSGDLSVYWYQQSLDQGLQFLIQYYNGEERAKGNILERFSAQQFPDLHSELNLSSLELGDSALYFCASSAPSSGPLNEQFFGPGTRLTVL.

The chain couples TRBV7-8 to TRBJ2-7; 8 bases line up with TRBD1. The V gene end was trimmed by 5 bases and the J gene end by 4 bases; junction bases not matched to a gene: 1. The CDR3 is made up of 12 amino acids. The germline gives CDR1 SGHVS, CDR2 FQNEAQ. CDR3 DNA sequence: TGTGCCAGCAGCAGACAGGGGTACGAGCAGTACTTC. Amino acids: CASSRQGYEQYF.

The rearrangement joins TRBV5-5 to TRBJ1-4; D ambiguous. V lost 7 bases to trimming and J lost 5 bases, with 6 bases between them. Germline CDR1 and CDR2: SGHKS and YYEKEE (reference sequence). The CDR3 spans 11 residues. CDR3 sequence: CASGRNEKLFF. Written as DNA, the CDR3 is TGTGCCAGCGGGAGGAATGAAAAACTGTTTTTT.

This clone has just a few counts. This chain links TRBV4-3 with TRBJ1-3; 8 bases agree with TRBD1. Germline V gene lookup returns CDR1 LGHNA and CDR2 YSLEER. V gave up 3 bases and J gave up 3 bases; unmatched junction bases: 1. CDR3 length: 14 residues. CDR3 amino acids: CASSQDRDGNTIYF. Written as DNA, the CDR3 is TGCGCCAGCAGCCAGGACAGGGATGGAAACACCATATATTTT.